A selection of T cell receptor beta chains follows, all from one sample in a study of cytomegalovirus exposure and HLA in healthy donors. Sequencing was performed with immunoSEQ multiplex PCR; in TCRdb, only in-frame clones are kept and a portion is missing. Of roughly 170,000 clones detected, approximately 80% appear once; the ten largest clones hold approximately 1.4%. The sample consisted of PBMCs. Source of these receptors: a young man in good health and CMV-seronegative. CDR3s include the opening cysteine and the closing phenylalanine or tryptophan. A D gene is named only where the DNA matches it firmly. Size values are once, few and many counts, or a class for expanded clones, and some rows have none.

>-|-|TRBJ2-7|TRBV19
TGTGCCAGTAGTATGGCTGACAGTTCCTCCTACGAGCAGTACTTC
CASSMADSSSYEQYF
>few|-|TRBJ2-7|TRBV27
TGTGCCAGCAGTTTATTCCACAGGGATCCCTCCTACGAGCAGTACTTC
CASSLFHRDPSYEQYF
>-|-|TRBJ1-1|TRBV30
TGTGCCTGGAGGTCGGACAGATATATGAACACTGAAGCTTTCTTT
CAWRSDRYMNTEAFF
>-|TRBD1|TRBJ2-7|TRBV4-3
TGCGCCAGCAGCCAGGTGGACAGGGGGTACTACGAGCAGTACTTC
CASSQVDRGYYEQYF
>-|-|TRBJ2-1|TRBV7-8
TGTGCCAGCAAGCAGCGAAGATCCTACAATGAGCAGTTCTTC
CASKQRRSYNEQFF
>-|TRBD1|TRBJ1-3|TRBV27
TGTGCCAGCACCTTGACAGGGGGCTTTGGAAACACCATATATTTT
CASTLTGGFGNTIYF
>few|TRBD2|TRBJ2-5|TRBV6-5
TGTGCCAGCAGTCCTAGCGGGAGAGAGACCCAGTACTTC
CASSPSGRETQYF
>-|TRBD1|TRBJ2-7|TRBV10-1
TGCGCCAGCAGTGCATCCGGGACAGGACTCTCCTACGAGCAGTACTTC
CASSASGTGLSYEQYF
>-|-|TRBJ2-5|TRBV19
TGTGCCAGTAGTATTCCACAGGGGGGCGGGGGCCAAGAGACCCAGTACTTC
CASSIPQGGGGQETQYF
>-|-|TRBJ2-2|TRBV7-3
TGTGCCAGCAGCCCGACAGTGCCCGGGGAGCTGTTTTTT
CASSPTVPGELFF
>-|TRBD2|TRBJ2-7|TRBV10-1
TGCGCCAGCATGGTAGCGGGAGGGCAGGAGCAGTACTTC
CASMVAGGQEQYF
>-|TRBD1|TRBJ2-2|TRBV4-1
TGCGCCAGCAGCCTTCGGGACAGGGACACCGGGGAGCTGTTTTTT
CASSLRDRDTGELFF
>-|TRBD2|TRBJ2-3|TRBV7-9
TGTGCCAGCAGCTTAGCGGGGGGGACAGATACGCAGTATTTT
CASSLAGGTDTQYF
>-|-|TRBJ2-1|TRBV4-3
TGCGCCAGCAGCGAAGGCCCGGGTGCGGTGGGGCCCGGGTACAATGAGCAGTTCTTC
CASSEGPGAVGPGYNEQFF
>-|TRBD2|TRBJ2-5|TRBV5-8
TGTGCCAGCAGCTTGTGGGGGACTAGCGGTGGACAAGAGACCCAGTACTTC
CASSLWGTSGGQETQYF
>-|-|TRBJ2-3|TRBV7-2
TGTGCCAGCAGCCCAGGTGGGGCCCGCACAGATACGCAGTATTTT
CASSPGGARTDTQYF